The 22 T cell receptor beta chains below were found in one sample sequenced in a study of blood T cells in healthy people across ages. Primed by a sample-barcoded 5' primer and a J-beta primer mix, a second PCR proceeded for about 7 to 11 cycles. TCRdb ran MiXCR on the 5' RACE reads and lists one entry per CDR3 protein. In the table there are over 700,000 distinct CDR3 sequences, about 55% of which are singletons. Sequencing input: blood. The receptors derive from a man older than 75 in good health.

V gene TRBV18 combines with J gene TRBJ2-1; D might be TRBD2 (5 bases). Germline V gene data show CDR1 as KGHSH and CDR2 as LQKENI. The CDR3 extends over 14 amino acids. Trimming left V 3 bases short and J 6 bases short, with 12 bases between. The CDR3: CASSPDSRSNEQFF. CDR3 coding DNA: TGTGCCAGCTCACCGGACTCGAGAAGCAATGAGCAGTTCTTC.

This chain uses TRBV20-1 with TRBJ2-7, with 10 bases aligning to TRBD1. This CDR3 has 14 residues. Germline V gene lookup returns CDR1 DFQATT and CDR2 SNEGSKA (reference sequence). Unmatched junction bases numbered 10, after V lost 5 bases and J lost 6 bases. The CDR3 region is CSAPWTGGSGEQYF. Written as DNA, the CDR3 is TGCAGTGCTCCTTGGACAGGGGGGTCGGGCGAGCAGTACTTC.

The chain is built from TRBV20-1 and TRBJ2-1, with D possibly TRBD2 on 6 matching bases. In germline, CDR1 is DFQATT, CDR2 SNEGSKA (reference sequence). The CDR3 has 13 amino acids. V was shortened by 1 base and J by 5 bases, with 9 bases between the two germline ends. DNA for the CDR3: TGCAGTGCTAGAGTGGACTACGACAATGAGCAGTTCTTC. Protein: CSARVDYDNEQFF.

This clonotype came up once. V is TRBV6-5 and J is TRBJ1-2; TRBD1 matches 7 bases. Trimming at V came to 0 bases and at J to 5 bases, leaving 6 bases not matched to a gene. The germline gives CDR1 MNHEY, CDR2 SVGAGI. The CDR3 runs 15 residues. The CDR3 is CASSYSGGQPYGYTF. The CDR3 bases are TGTGCCAGCAGTTACTCGGGGGGACAGCCTTATGGCTACACCTTC.

This clonotype was counted a few times. The chain uses TRBV20-1 and TRBJ2-5; possibly TRBD1 for D (6 bases). Germline-derived CDR1 and CDR2 are DFQATT and SNEGSKA (reference sequence). The length of the CDR3 is 14 residues. Trimming pared 1 base from V and 2 bases from J, leaving 11 bases between. The CDR3 loop reads CSARAPDRQETQYF. CDR3 coding DNA: TGCAGTGCTAGAGCCCCCGACAGGCAAGAGACCCAGTACTTC.

As concerns this clonotype: A read error may account for a junction end that differs from germline. This sequence joins TRBV5-1 and TRBJ2-2; D remains unclear. CDR3 size: 14 residues. Per the germline V gene, CDR1 is SGHRS and CDR2 is YFSETQ. As DNA, the CDR3 is TGCGCCAGCAGCCCTCTCGAAAACACCGGAGAGCTGTTTTTT. This translates into CASSPLENTGELFF.

This chain uses TRBV7-9 with TRBJ2-3, with a weak D call TRBD2 (6 bases). V shed 5 bases and J shed 5 bases, with 29 bases lying between them. Germline V gene lookup returns CDR1 SEHNR and CDR2 FQNEAQ (reference sequence). This CDR3 is built from 19 residues. The CDR3 loop reads CASSPGQGRSGKKRDTQYF. The CDR3 coding sequence is TGTGCCAGCAGCCCTGGACAAGGGAGGAGTGGGAAAAAAAGAGATACGCAGTATTTT.

The chain uses TRBV10-3 and TRBJ1-2; D gene ambiguous. Trimming left V 8 bases short and J 6 bases short, with 10 bases between. The germline CDR1 and CDR2 sequences are ENHRY and SYGVKD. The CDR3 runs to 11 residues. The CDR3 region is CAIGREDGYTF. The CDR3 DNA reads TGTGCCATCGGGAGGGAAGATGGCTACACCTTC.

This clonotype was seen only a few times. The chain employs TRBV9 and TRBJ2-4; no reliable D call. Trimming cost V 7 bases and J 5 bases, with 16 bases left between them. This CDR3 is built from 14 residues. CDR1 and CDR2 from the germline V gene are SGDLS and YYNGEE. CDR3 DNA: TGTGCCAGCGGCCGTGAGGTGTGGGAAAACATTCAGTACTTC. Translated: CASGREVWENIQYF.

The rearrangement links TRBV12-3 or TRBV12-4 to TRBJ2-5; no firm D call. The J call could be wrong; TRBJ2-7 is a better fit for the DNA end. The CDR3 contains 15 residues. DNA of the CDR3: TGTGCCAGCAGTTTCCGGGCCTCCCCCAGATACGAGCAGTACTTC. This gives the protein CASSFRASPRYEQYF.

In DNA form, the CDR3 reads TGCGCCAGCAGCTTGGAAAGGCAAAGTAACACCGGGGAGCTGTTTTTT. The encoded protein is CASSLERQSNTGELFF. The chain employs TRBV5-1 and TRBJ2-2; D call uncertain. The CDR3 loop spans 16 amino acids. CDR1 SGHRS and CDR2 YFSETQ come from the germline V gene. The germline V and J ends were trimmed by 0 bases and 2 bases, with 11 bases remaining between them.

The chain uses TRBV27 and TRBJ1-2, with D possibly TRBD1 on 5 matching bases. The CDR3 spans 15 residues. CDR1 MNHEY and CDR2 SMNVEV come from the germline V gene (reference sequence). V lost 7 bases and J 8 bases, leaving 23 bases between the germline ends. The CDR3 bases are TGTGCCAGCAACATCGCCCCGGGCAGGGTAAGGGGCTACACCTTC. It translates to CASNIAPGRVRGYTF.

Concerning this clonotype itself: The junction shows a germline mismatch at one end, possibly a read error. The rearrangement uses TRBV12-3 or TRBV12-4 and TRBJ2-3, with D hard to call. This CDR3 is 12 amino acids long. CDR3 sequence: CASKSLADTQDF. The CDR3 nucleotides read TGTGCCAGCAAAAGTCTGGCAGATACGCAGGATTTT.

The chain recombines TRBV6-5 with TRBJ2-5; 9 bases line up with TRBD2. The J call may be wrong; the DNA end is better matched by TRBJ2-7. The CDR3 runs 14 residues. In germline, CDR1 is MNHEY, CDR2 SVGAGI. The CDR3 region is CASSLSGRGHEQYF. The CDR3 region has the DNA TGTGCCAGCAGCCTTAGCGGGAGAGGCCACGAGCAGTACTTC.

V and J are TRBV24-1 and TRBJ2-4; 8 bases are a match to TRBD1. The J call may be in error: the DNA end matches TRBJ2-7 better. Looked up from germline, CDR1 is KGHDR and CDR2 is SFDVKD. The CDR3 loop spans 15 amino acids. The CDR3 coding sequence is TGTGCCACCAGTGCGCACGACAGGGGCCCCTACGAGCAGTACTTC. Its translation is CATSAHDRGPYEQYF.

The CDR3 nucleotides read TGCGCCAGCAGCGCGGGACAGTTACCCTACGAGCAGTACTTC. This codes for CASSAGQLPYEQYF. The V and J genes are TRBV10-1 and TRBJ2-7; D is perhaps TRBD1 (7 bases). Trimming removed 6 bases at V and 2 bases at J, with 14 bases between. Germline V gene sequence: CDR1 WNHNN, CDR2 SYGVQD (reference sequence). CDR3 length: 14 residues.

This clonotype was found a few times. This chain links TRBV5-1 with TRBJ2-7; 7 bases are shared with TRBD2. The germline gives CDR1 SGHRS, CDR2 YFSETQ. V trimming: 2 bases; J trimming: 3 bases; junction bases outside the gene matches: 2. The CDR3 is 13 residues long. The CDR3 spells CASSFGLDYEQYF. DNA of the CDR3: TGCGCCAGCAGCTTCGGACTAGACTACGAGCAGTACTTC.

The chain carries TRBV5-6 and TRBJ2-1; a weak D match, TRBD2 (6 bases). The germline V gene has CDR1 SGHDT and CDR2 YYEEEE. The CDR3 runs to 17 residues. The V end was cut by 4 bases, the J end by 7 bases, with 24 bases between. The CDR3: CASSKGLEEGVWNEQFF. As DNA, the CDR3 is TGTGCCAGCAGCAAGGGCCTCGAGGAGGGAGTATGGAATGAGCAGTTCTTC.

This clonotype was seen ten or more times. The chain is built from TRBV5-1 and TRBJ2-7; 8 bases line up with TRBD2. V lost 1 base, J lost 1 base, and 1 base stayed unmatched. The CDR3 runs 14 residues. The germline gives CDR1 SGHRS, CDR2 YFSETQ. The CDR3 reads CASSLPSGSYEQYF. CDR3 nucleotide sequence: TGCGCCAGCAGCTTGCCTAGCGGGTCCTACGAGCAGTACTTC. Combining the CDR3 with reference TRBV5-1 and TRBJ2-7 gives the whole variable domain KAGVTQTPRYLIKTRGQQVTLSCSPISGHRSVSWYQQTPGQGLQFLFEYFSETQRNKGNFPGRFSGRQFSNSRSEMNVSTLELGDSALYLCASSLPSGSYEQYFGPGTRLTVT.

This clonotype has at least ten counts. The chain employs TRBV29-1 and TRBJ2-1; 12 nucleotides match TRBD2. Per germline, CDR1 SQVTM and CDR2 ANQGSEA. CDR3 size: 15 residues. The J segment lost 2 bases and the V segment lost 4 bases, leaving 3 bases of the junction unmatched. The CDR3 DNA is TGCAGCGTTGCTAGCGGGAGGGTAACCTACAATGAGCAGTTCTTC. Its translation is CSVASGRVTYNEQFF.

This clonotype was observed a few times. The chain couples TRBV20-1 to TRBJ2-7; 10 bases map to TRBD2. V lost 3 bases, J lost 5 bases, and 1 base stayed unmatched. The CDR3 contains 12 residues. Per the germline V gene, CDR1 is DFQATT and CDR2 is SNEGSKA (reference sequence). The CDR3 spells CSASGLADEQYF. The DNA of the CDR3 is TGCAGTGCTAGCGGACTAGCGGACGAGCAGTACTTC.

A few counts support this clonotype. A much larger clone lies a single base off, so this may be a read error. The V call is TRBV7-2, the J call TRBJ2-7; D is perhaps TRBD2 (6 bases). Looked up from germline, CDR1 is SGHTA and CDR2 is FQGNSA. V was trimmed by 5 bases and J by 0 bases, leaving 11 bases between them. The CDR3 has 14 amino acids. The CDR3 loop is CASSADYFSYEQYF. CDR3 DNA sequence: TGTGCCAGCAGCGCGGACTATTTCTCCTACGAGCAGTACTTC.